Shown below are 17 T cell receptor beta chains from a single sample sequenced in a study of tumour-infiltrating T cells in Burkitt lymphoma. This table comes from immunoSEQ multiplex PCR, and its TCRdb copy is limited to in-frame clones, with some not included. The repertoire has around 4,500 clones, more than 20% of them found once; the top ten carry more than 25%. Sequenced: tumor tissue. The receptor set was obtained from a human donor with diffuse large B-cell lymphoma.

Only a few counts were recorded for this clone. V is TRBV7-9 and J is TRBJ1-2; no clear D. CDR1 is SEHNR, CDR2 FQNEAQ, per germline (reference sequence). The CDR3 runs 13 residues. V lost 6 bases to trimming and J lost 8 bases, with 16 bases between them. CDR3 DNA sequence: TGTGCCAGCAGTCAATTGTCCGTTACGGGCTACACCTTC. As protein: CASSQLSVTGYTF.

This clone was seen just once. This chain connects TRBV5-5 to TRBJ1-2; TRBD1 might be the D (5 bases). Germline CDR1 reads SGHKS; CDR2 reads YYEKEE (reference sequence). This CDR3 region has 13 residues. The ends were cut back, 4 bases at V and 8 bases at J, with 15 bases in the middle. This CDR3 reads CASSPDGGRGYTF. CDR3 sequence (DNA): TGTGCCAGCAGCCCCGATGGGGGTCGGGGCTACACCTTC.

The chain couples TRBV7-9 to TRBJ2-7; D ambiguous. The CDR3 contains 15 residues. The ends were cut back, 2 bases at V and 4 bases at J, with 15 bases in the middle. CDR1 and CDR2 (germline): SEHNR, FQNEAQ (reference sequence). CDR3 DNA sequence: TGTGCCAGCAGCTTAACGTCAGGAGAACTTTACGAGCAGTACTTC. Translating gives CASSLTSGELYEQYF.

Notes on this clone: Within the sample, other DNA sequences also encode this same CDR3. The CDR3 DNA reads as TGCAGCGTTAGGGACAGGGCTGGGAACACTGAAGCTTTCTTT. This codes for CSVRDRAGNTEAFF. The chain joins TRBV29-1 to TRBJ1-1; 9 positions agree with TRBD1. V gave up 5 bases and J gave up 1 base; unmatched junction bases: 5. This CDR3 has 14 residues. The V gene's germline CDR1 is SQVTM and CDR2 ANQGSEA.

This clone was seen a handful of times. The chain uses TRBV6-5 and TRBJ2-7, with TRBD1 identical over 8 bases. The CDR3 loop spans 13 amino acids. Per the germline V gene, CDR1 is MNHEY and CDR2 is SVGAGI. With V trimmed by 2 bases and J by 6 bases, 3 bases remained unmatched. The CDR3 DNA reads TGTGCCAGCAGTTACATACAGGGGGTCGAGCAGTACTTC. It codes for CASSYIQGVEQYF.

This clone has just a few counts. This chain uses TRBV29-1 with TRBJ2-7; 7 positions agree with TRBD1. The germline gives CDR1 SQVTM, CDR2 ANQGSEA. The CDR3 is 12 amino acids. J was trimmed by 5 bases and V by 6 bases; bases with no gene match: 7. CDR3 residues: CSVLIDRDEQYF. DNA for the CDR3: TGCAGCGTCCTCATCGACAGGGACGAGCAGTACTTC.

This clone was observed a handful of times. The chain combines TRBV28 with TRBJ1-1; tentative D call: TRBD1 (6 bases). This CDR3 contains 13 residues. Trimming removed 7 bases at V and 5 bases at J, with 14 bases between. CDR1 is MDHEN and CDR2 is SYDVKM in the germline V gene. CDR3 protein: CASTSTGRTEAFF. The CDR3 nucleotides are TGTGCCAGCACTTCTACAGGGAGAACTGAAGCTTTCTTT.

This clone appeared a few times. The V and J genes are TRBV4-1 and TRBJ2-7; D is possibly TRBD1 (5 bases). The CDR3 is 13 amino acids. Deletions cut 0 bases from V and 5 bases from J, with 8 bases between. Germline loops: CDR1 MGHRA, CDR2 YSYEKL. In DNA, the CDR3 is TGCGCCAGCAGCCAAGACCCAGGGCACGAGCAGTACTTC. It encodes CASSQDPGHEQYF.

This clone was found a few times. The gene calls are TRBV5-8 and TRBJ2-7, with 9 bases identical to TRBD2. The CDR3 totals 17 residues. V trimming: 1 base; J trimming: 4 bases; junction bases outside the gene matches: 12. The germline V gene encodes CDR1 SGHTS and CDR2 YDEGEE. This CDR3 is CASSLLKREASKYEQYF. The CDR3 DNA reads as TGTGCCAGCAGCTTGTTAAAGCGGGAGGCGTCTAAGTACGAGCAGTACTTC. The variable domain in full, with the rest retrieved from reference TRBV5-8 and TRBJ2-7, is EAGVTQSPTHLIKTRGQQATLRCSPISGHTSVYWYQQALGLGLQFLLWYDEGEERNRGNFPPRFSGRQFPNYSSELNVNALELEDSALYLCASSLLKREASKYEQYFGPGTRLTVT.

This clone was counted between two and nine times. The rearrangement links TRBV5-1 to TRBJ2-3; 7 bases are a match to TRBD2. Germline lookup yields CDR1 SGHRS and CDR2 YFSETQ. CDR3 length equals 16 residues. The V gene end was trimmed by 7 bases and the J gene end by 1 base; junction bases not matched to a gene: 12. The chain's CDR3 is CASSAQTSLGTDTQYF. The CDR3 bases are TGCGCCAGCTCCGCCCAGACTAGCCTGGGCACAGATACGCAGTATTTT.

This clone was seen more than once but under ten times. V and J are TRBV6-1 and TRBJ1-1; D is possibly TRBD1 (6 bases). Trimming pared 6 bases from V and 5 bases from J, leaving 13 bases between. Looked up from germline, CDR1 is MNHNS and CDR2 is SASEGT. The CDR3 runs 13 residues. DNA of the CDR3: TGTGCCAGCAGCACAGGGAAGTCGACTGAAGCTTTCTTT. Protein product: CASSTGKSTEAFF.

Comment on this clone: Because the CDR3 is missing its conserved closing phenylalanine or tryptophan, this is likely a read error. The chain employs TRBV29-1 and TRBJ1-3, with D perhaps TRBD1 (6 bases). Germline CDR1 is SQVTM and CDR2 is ANQGSEA. The CDR3 contains 14 residues. V was clipped by 7 bases and J by 0 bases, with 13 bases between them. In DNA, the CDR3 is TGCAGCGCAAGGGGGACACCCTCTGGAAACACCATATATGTT. Protein: CSARGTPSGNTIYV.

There are a few counts of this clone. V and J are TRBV5-4 and TRBJ2-3; D may be TRBD1 (5 bases). V was clipped by 0 bases and J by 1 base, with 9 bases between them. The germline gives CDR1 SGHNT, CDR2 YYREEE (reference sequence). The CDR3 runs 15 residues. CDR3 protein: CASSLGLGGTDTQYF. CDR3 DNA sequence: TGTGCCAGCAGCTTGGGGTTAGGGGGCACAGATACGCAGTATTTT.

The rearrangement links TRBV10-1 to TRBJ2-7; TRBD1 matches 7 bases. CDR1 is WNHNN, CDR2 SYGVQD, per germline (reference sequence). CDR3 length: 13 residues. Trimming cost V 7 bases and J 2 bases; bases outside gene matches: 5. The chain's CDR3 is CASTLTGTYEQYF. For the CDR3, the DNA is TGCGCCAGCACCCTGACAGGGACCTACGAGCAGTACTTC.

V is TRBV7-2 and J is TRBJ1-1, with D perhaps matching TRBD1 (5 bases). The CDR3 covers 14 residues. CDR1 is SGHTA, CDR2 FQGNSA, per germline. V lost 4 bases to trimming and J lost 5 bases, with 14 bases between them. CDR3 DNA: TGTGCCAGCAGCTGGTCCGGGGCAGGGACTGAAGCTTTCTTT. This sequence encodes CASSWSGAGTEAFF.

This rearrangement joins TRBV14 to TRBJ1-2, with D possibly matching TRBD1 (6 bases). Germline V gene sequence: CDR1 SGHDN, CDR2 FVKESK. Trimming took 1 base from V and 6 from J, leaving 15 bases between them. CDR3 length equals 15 residues. CDR3 DNA: TGTGCCAGCAGCCAAGTTGGGACATTGGCGAATGGCTACACCTTC. This codes for CASSQVGTLANGYTF.

The J gene is TRBJ2-6, the V gene TRBV7-3; weak D call: TRBD1 (5 bases). CDR3 size: 15 residues. Germline loops: CDR1 SGHTA, CDR2 FQGTGA. With 6 bases removed from V and 2 bases from J, the gap between germline ends came to 11 bases. As DNA, the CDR3 is TGTGCCAGCAGTCATGGGGCGGCTGGGGCCAACGTCCTGACTTTC. This codes for CASSHGAAGANVLTF. The variable domain in full, with the rest retrieved from reference TRBV7-3 and TRBJ2-6, is GAGVSQTPSNKVTEKGKYVELRCDPISGHTALYWYRQSLGQGPEFLIYFQGTGAADDSGLPNDRFFAVRPEGSVSTLKIQRTERGDSAVYLCASSHGAAGANVLTFGAGSRLTVL.